These 20 T cell receptor beta chains were all obtained from the same sample, sequenced in a study of T-cell reconstitution after alpha-beta-depleted transplantation in children listed by TCRdb under 2016. The method behind the library was PCR. Sequencer: Illumina HiSeq 2500. TCR library preparation used molecular barcoding, with unique molecular identifiers applied to normalize quantification of the TCRbeta repertoire. TCRdb passed the public sequencing reads through fastp at Q25 and MiXCR, retaining productive beta sequences. Rows are unified per CDR3 protein, each entry keeping the most common DNA and genes. Recorded for this sample are some 590,000 distinct CDR3 sequences; over 9.5% of them occurred a single time. Less than 5% of the sample lies in the top ten. Sequencing used PBMCs from the stem cell graft donor, obtained from the stem cell graft. The receptors come from a human donor who donated a stem cell graft to a child with acute myeloid leukemia.

The rearrangement links TRBV4-2 to TRBJ2-1, with a weak D call TRBD2 (5 bases). The CDR3 is 17 amino acids. V lost 1 base and J lost 10, with 23 bases in between. In germline, CDR1 is LGHNA, CDR2 YNFKEQ. The DNA for the CDR3 is TGTGCCAGCAGCCAAGTCGGAGGACCTGCGGGTGTAAACGAGCAGTTCTTC. Its translation: CASSQVGGPAGVNEQFF.

The chain couples TRBV6-4 to TRBJ1-2; TRBD1 matches at 7 bases. Germline-derived CDR1 and CDR2 are MRHNA and SNTAGT. The length of the CDR3 is 15 residues. Unmatched junction bases numbered 12, after V lost 3 bases and J lost 8 bases. CDR3 DNA sequence: TGTGCCAGCAGTGAGCGACAGGGCGGTACTAGCGGCTACACCTTC. Protein product: CASSERQGGTSGYTF.

This clonotype has a count of ten or more. The chain employs TRBV5-6 and TRBJ2-1; possibly TRBD1 or TRBD2 for D (6 bases each). V lost 4 bases to trimming and J lost 10 bases, with 21 bases between them. CDR3 size: 15 residues. In germline, CDR1 is SGHDT, CDR2 YYEEEE. CDR3 loop: CASSPDGGGGREQFF. CDR3 DNA: TGTGCCAGCAGCCCGGACGGAGGGGGAGGACGAGAGCAGTTCTTC.

The V gene is TRBV6-1, the J gene TRBJ2-4; TRBD1 agrees at 8 bases. The V gene's germline CDR1 is MNHNS and CDR2 SASEGT. This CDR3 spans 13 amino acids. The junction had 3 bases not matched to a gene; V was cut back by 6 bases and J by 5 bases. The DNA for the CDR3 is TGTGCCAGCAGGGGGACAGGAGAAAACATTCAGTACTTC. It specifies CASRGTGENIQYF.

The genes are TRBV30 and TRBJ2-1; TRBD2 agrees at 7 bases. This CDR3 is built from 15 residues. Trimming at V came to 0 bases and at J to 5 bases, leaving 7 bases not matched to a gene. Per germline, CDR1 GTSNPN and CDR2 SVGIG (reference sequence). CDR3 amino acids: CAWSVLAGVHNEQFF. The CDR3 DNA sequence: TGTGCCTGGAGTGTACTGGCGGGGGTCCACAATGAGCAGTTCTTC.

The rearrangement links TRBV20-1 to TRBJ2-1; 10 positions agree with TRBD1. CDR1 and CDR2 from the germline V gene are DFQATT and SNEGSKA (reference sequence). The CDR3 sequence is 15 residues long. V lost 4 bases and J lost 4; bases outside the gene matches: 7. The CDR3 loop reads CSATARDRGYNEQFF. In DNA, the CDR3 is TGCAGTGCTACTGCCCGGGACAGGGGTTACAATGAGCAGTTCTTC.

The chain is built from TRBV25-1 and TRBJ2-7; TRBD2 aligns across 8 bases. This CDR3 contains 14 residues. Trimming cost V 2 bases and J 6 bases; bases outside gene matches: 6. Per the germline V gene, CDR1 is MGHDK and CDR2 is SYGVNS. CDR3 sequence reads: CASSEGAGAGEQYF. CDR3 nucleotide sequence: TGTGCCAGCAGTGAAGGAGCGGGAGCCGGCGAGCAGTACTTC.

This clonotype has ten or more counts. The J gene is TRBJ1-1, the V gene TRBV6-2 or TRBV6-3; D may be TRBD1 (6 bases). The V and J ends lost 6 bases and 0 bases respectively, with 17 bases between them. This CDR3 contains 16 residues. Germline V gives CDR1 MNHEY, CDR2 SVGEGT. Here the CDR3 DNA reads TGTGCCAGCAGCTACCTGGGGGGCTCCATGAACACTGAAGCTTTCTTT. Its protein product is CASSYLGGSMNTEAFF.

This clonotype showed up just a few times. The chain has TRBV20-1 and TRBJ2-7; D possibly matches TRBD1 or TRBD2 (5 bases each). CDR1 and CDR2 (germline): DFQATT, SNEGSKA (reference sequence). V lost 3 bases to trimming and J lost 9 bases, with 21 bases between them. This CDR3 spans 14 amino acids. CDR3 coding DNA: TGCAGTGCTAGTCTCCGGGACCCCCGGGAAGGGCAGTACTTC. Encoded protein: CSASLRDPREGQYF.

The genes are TRBV3-1 and TRBJ2-5; 11 nucleotides align to TRBD2. The trim removed 8 bases at V and 1 base at J, leaving 9 bases unmatched. The CDR3 has 16 amino acids. The germline CDR1 and CDR2 sequences are LGHDT and YNNKEL (reference sequence). Here the CDR3 reads CASLLAGDDLQETQYF. In nucleotides, the CDR3 is TGTGCCAGCCTACTAGCGGGAGACGACCTCCAAGAGACCCAGTACTTC.

This clonotype was counted only a few times. The chain joins TRBV11-1 to TRBJ1-1, with D tentatively TRBD1 (5 bases). The CDR3 has 14 residues. Germline lookup yields CDR1 SGHAT and CDR2 FQDESV (reference sequence). V was pared by 3 bases and J by 3 bases, with 11 bases between. This chain's CDR3 is CASSLGRAHTEAFF. CDR3 nucleotide sequence: TGTGCCAGCAGCTTGGGCAGGGCCCACACTGAAGCTTTCTTT.

J is TRBJ1-1 and V is TRBV15; D perhaps matches TRBD1 (5 bases). The length of the CDR3 is 14 residues. Between the trimmed V and J ends, which lost 6 bases and 4 bases, there was a span of 15 bases. Germline V lookup: CDR1 LNHNV, CDR2 YYDKDF (reference sequence). DNA for the CDR3: TGTGCCACCAGTCTGAGCCAGGGTACCACTGAAGCTTTCTTT. Encoded protein: CATSLSQGTTEAFF.

This clonotype has only a few counts. V gene TRBV12-3 or TRBV12-4 combines with J gene TRBJ1-6; 7 bases align to TRBD1. V was pared by 5 bases and J by 2 bases, with 0 bases of the junction left unmatched. The CDR3 length is 14 residues. The CDR3 here is CASSGQAYNSPLHF. The CDR3 coding sequence is TGTGCCAGCAGTGGACAGGCCTATAATTCACCCCTCCACTTT.

Many counts were recorded for this clonotype. J is TRBJ2-1 and V is TRBV24-1; D is possibly TRBD2 (6 bases). The CDR3 sequence is 16 residues long. Germline V gene data show CDR1 as KGHDR and CDR2 as SFDVKD. The germline V and J ends were trimmed by 0 bases and 5 bases, with 13 bases remaining between them. The CDR3 bases are TGTGCCACCAGTGATTTGACATTTGGGGGGAACAATGAGCAGTTCTTC. It codes for CATSDLTFGGNNEQFF.

CDR3 coding DNA: TGTGCCAGCAAGGAGGATAGCACAGATACGCAGTATTTT. Translated, it gives CASKEDSTDTQYF. The V gene is TRBV12-3 or TRBV12-4, the J gene TRBJ2-3; D may be TRBD2 (5 bases). The CDR3 runs to 13 residues. V lost 7 bases and J lost 0, with 8 bases in between.

This clonotype was seen many times. The rearrangement links TRBV5-6 to TRBJ2-2; the D is unclear. CDR1 is SGHDT and CDR2 is YYEEEE in the germline V gene. CDR3 length equals 13 residues. Between the trimmed V and J ends, which lost 0 bases and 4 bases, there was a span of 4 bases. The CDR3 loop is CASSLAPTGELFF. CDR3 in DNA: TGTGCCAGCAGCTTGGCCCCCACCGGGGAGCTGTTTTTT.

The table lists this clonotype with a few counts. The V call is TRBV5-1, the J call TRBJ2-5; 9 positions agree with TRBD2. CDR3 length equals 15 residues. Germline assignment: CDR1 SGHRS and CDR2 YFSETQ. V dropped 0 bases and J dropped 5; count of bases not matched to a gene: 5. CDR3 DNA: TGCGCCAGCAGCTTGGAGGCTAGCGGGACTGAGACCCAGTACTTC. Translating gives CASSLEASGTETQYF.

This clonotype came up a few times. The chain employs TRBV6-2 or TRBV6-3 and TRBJ2-1, with D uncertain. Germline V gene lookup returns CDR1 MNHEY and CDR2 SVGEGT. Trimming pared 6 bases from V and 1 base from J, leaving 13 bases between. CDR3 length: 15 residues. The CDR3 loop reads CASRPLVVSYNEQFF. DNA of the CDR3: TGTGCCAGCAGACCCCTAGTTGTGTCCTACAATGAGCAGTTCTTC.

The chain recombines TRBV5-6 with TRBJ2-1; 10 bases are a match to TRBD2. Germline V gene sequence: CDR1 SGHDT, CDR2 YYEEEE. The length of the CDR3 is 18 residues. V lost 4 bases and J lost 9; bases outside the gene matches: 19. The CDR3 coding sequence is TGTGCCAGCAGCGGGACCATGGCGCTAGCGGGAGCGGTAGGTGAGCAGTTCTTC. Its protein is CASSGTMALAGAVGEQFF. Looking up the rest from reference TRBV5-6 and TRBJ2-1 gives the full variable domain: DAGVTQSPTHLIKTRGQQVTLRCSPKSGHDTVSWYQQALGQGPQFIFQYYEEEERQRGNFPDRFSGHQFPNYSSELNVNALLLGDSALYLCASSGTMALAGAVGEQFFGPGTRLTVL.

The chain employs TRBV15 and TRBJ2-1; 16 positions match TRBD2. The CDR3 covers 15 residues. Germline V lookup: CDR1 LNHNV, CDR2 YYDKDF (reference sequence). V gave up 5 bases and J gave up 7 bases; unmatched junction bases: 2. This CDR3 is CATSGGLAGGNEQFF. Written as DNA, the CDR3 is TGTGCCACCAGCGGGGGACTAGCGGGAGGGAATGAGCAGTTCTTC.